This T cell receptor beta chain was recovered during a study of blood T cell repertoires in COVID-19. About the study: The United States, Italy and Spain supplied acute and convalescent COVID-19 samples.

Seattle's enrolled individuals joined amid active infection and were then monitored longitudinally. Germline CDR1 is KGHDR and CDR2 is SFDVKD. V was pared by 10 bases and J by 6 bases, with 15 bases of the junction left unmatched. The CDR3 loop spans 16 amino acids. Authors' analysis steps: Reference gene primers were amplified, and this amplification served to estimate nucleated cell counts. Data came from immunoSEQ multiplex PCR; TCRdb stores just in-frame clones and leaves some out. V, J and clone size derive from that table, while D and trimming were established from the DNA sequence. Found here are 250,000 to 350,000 clones, around 90% of them singletons; the top ten hold approximately 6%.

This receptor was taken from a woman aged 50 to 60 with COVID-19, enrolled during active disease. The chain recombines TRBV24-1 with TRBJ2-3; 10 bases align to TRBD2. Sample: peripheral blood. CDR3 bases: TGTGCCACTCCGTTAGCGGGAGGCACCAATGGGGATACGCAGTATTTT. Amino acid sequence: CATPLAGGTNGDTQYF.